Sequencing of this T cell receptor beta chain was carried out in a study of cytomegalovirus exposure and HLA in healthy donors. Study results and limitations: A later analysis reportedly found that, within productive TCRs, an Asian-associated ancestry cluster had fewer N-insertions than the mean observed across the roughly 610 donors.

Germline V lookup: CDR1 SGHAT, CDR2 FQNNGV. CDR3 length: 15 residues. Trimming at V came to 5 bases and at J to 4 bases, leaving 10 bases not matched to a gene. Concerning this clone itself: The target antigen is unknown.

60 Vbeta and 13 Jbeta primers were used in PCR. Original handling: A later analysis counted approximately 80 million unique TCR beta chains, some 11 million shared. The data were produced by immunoSEQ multiplex PCR, yet TCRdb's version contains in-frame clones alone and is incomplete. The DNA gave D and trimming, while V, J and clone size come from that table. Among 150,000 or so clones listed, 74% were seen once. The receptor's source is a male donor in good health and CMV-seronegative. The sample consisted of PBMCs. The rearrangement links TRBV11-2 to TRBJ2-5; 7 nucleotides align to TRBD2. The CDR3 DNA reads as TGTGCCAGCAGCCCACGTGGGGCGGGAGTAGAGACCCAGTACTTC. Translation: CASSPRGAGVETQYF.